The text below deals with one TCR beta chain. The junction departs from the called germline gene at one end, perhaps through a read error. The data are from a study of shared clonotypes between healthy human individuals. The donors were adults (healthy and HIV-negative) with no recent acute infections or vaccinations. For genomic DNA, unsorted samples relied on approximately 100 million PBMCs. TCRdb keeps only in-frame clones here, not all; method: immunoSEQ multiplex PCR. The repertoire holds about 490,000 clones, with 76% as singletons. The CDR3 loop spans 14 amino acids. Germline V gives CDR1 SSHAT, CDR2 FNYEAQ (reference sequence).

The chain employs TRBV7-7 and TRBJ2-5, with D perhaps matching TRBD1 or TRBD2 (6 bases each). This TCR derives from a woman aged 40 to 50 in good health. Some clones in this sample may be carry-over from other donors' samples. The sample consisted of PBMCs. CDR3 coding DNA: TGTGCTAGCAGCAATGGGGGGCGGGAAGAGACCCAGTACTTC. Residues: CASSNGGREETQYF.